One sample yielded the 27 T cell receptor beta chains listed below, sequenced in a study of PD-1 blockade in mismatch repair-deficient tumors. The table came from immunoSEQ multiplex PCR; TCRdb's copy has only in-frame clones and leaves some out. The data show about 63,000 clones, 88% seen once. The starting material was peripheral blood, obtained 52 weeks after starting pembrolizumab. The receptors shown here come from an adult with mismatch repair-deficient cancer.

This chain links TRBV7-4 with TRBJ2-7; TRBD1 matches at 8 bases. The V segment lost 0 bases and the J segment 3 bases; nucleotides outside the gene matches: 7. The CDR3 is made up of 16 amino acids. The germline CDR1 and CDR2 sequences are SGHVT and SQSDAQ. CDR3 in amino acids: CASSLAITGGYYEQYF. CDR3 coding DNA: TGTGCCAGCAGCTTAGCGATAACAGGGGGGTACTACGAGCAGTACTTC.

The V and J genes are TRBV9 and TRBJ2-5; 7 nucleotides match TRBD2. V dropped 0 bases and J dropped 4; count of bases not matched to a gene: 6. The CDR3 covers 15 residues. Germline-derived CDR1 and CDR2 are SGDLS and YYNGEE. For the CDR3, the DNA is TGTGCCAGCAGCGTAGGCGGGAGCCCCATAGAGACCCAGTACTTC. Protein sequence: CASSVGGSPIETQYF.

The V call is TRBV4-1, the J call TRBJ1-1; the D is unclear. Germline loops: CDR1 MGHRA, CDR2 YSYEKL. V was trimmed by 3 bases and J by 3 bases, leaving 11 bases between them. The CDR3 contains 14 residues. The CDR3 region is CASSHFGRDTEAFF. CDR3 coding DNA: TGCGCCAGCAGCCATTTTGGGAGGGACACTGAAGCTTTCTTT.

In DNA, the CDR3 is TGTGCCAGCAGAATACAGGGGGGTGGAACAGATACGCAGTATTTT. Protein: CASRIQGGGTDTQYF. V is TRBV6-6 and J is TRBJ2-3; 8 nucleotides align to TRBD1. Germline CDR1 is MNHNY and CDR2 is SVGAGI (reference sequence). With V trimmed by 6 bases and J by 3 bases, 8 bases remained unmatched. CDR3 length: 15 residues.

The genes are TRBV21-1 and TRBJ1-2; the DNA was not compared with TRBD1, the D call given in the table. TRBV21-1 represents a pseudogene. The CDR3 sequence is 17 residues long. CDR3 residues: CASSSFKAGTGGSGYTF. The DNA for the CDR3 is TGTGCCAGCAGCTCCTTTAAGGCCGGGACAGGGGGCTCTGGCTACACCTTC.

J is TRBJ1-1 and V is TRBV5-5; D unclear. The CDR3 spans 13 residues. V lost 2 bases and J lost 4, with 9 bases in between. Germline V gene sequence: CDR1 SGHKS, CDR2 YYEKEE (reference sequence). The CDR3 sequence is CASSFRVSTEAFF. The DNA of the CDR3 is TGTGCCAGCAGCTTTCGGGTTTCCACTGAAGCTTTCTTT.

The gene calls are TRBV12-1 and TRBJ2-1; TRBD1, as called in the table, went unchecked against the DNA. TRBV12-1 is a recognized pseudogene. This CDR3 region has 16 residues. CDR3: CASSFVEGDRVNEQFF. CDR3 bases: TGTGCCAGCAGCTTTGTTGAGGGGGACAGGGTCAATGAGCAGTTCTTC.

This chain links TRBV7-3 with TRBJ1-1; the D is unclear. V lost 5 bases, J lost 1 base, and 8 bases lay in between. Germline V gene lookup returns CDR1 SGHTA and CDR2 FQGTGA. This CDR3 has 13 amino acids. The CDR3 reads CASSQHQNTEAFF. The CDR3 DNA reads TGTGCCAGCAGCCAGCACCAGAACACTGAAGCTTTCTTT. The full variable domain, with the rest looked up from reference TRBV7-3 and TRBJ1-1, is GAGVSQTPSNKVTEKGKYVELRCDPISGHTALYWYRQSLGQGPEFLIYFQGTGAADDSGLPNDRFFAVRPEGSVSTLKIQRTERGDSAVYLCASSQHQNTEAFFGQGTRLTVV.

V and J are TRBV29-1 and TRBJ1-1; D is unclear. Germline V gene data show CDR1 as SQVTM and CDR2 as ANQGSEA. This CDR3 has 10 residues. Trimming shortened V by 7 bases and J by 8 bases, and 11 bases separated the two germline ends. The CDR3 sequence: CSGWTGEAFF. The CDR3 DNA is TGCAGCGGATGGACTGGCGAAGCTTTCTTT.

CDR3: CASSLAPGTSGTAVGIQETQYF. CDR3 DNA sequence: TGCGCCAGCAGCTTGGCCCCCGGGACTAGCGGAACCGCTGTGGGTATTCAAGAGACCCAGTACTTC. The V gene is TRBV5-1, the J gene TRBJ2-5; TRBD2 matches at 11 bases. This CDR3 is 22 amino acids long. V was pared by 0 bases and J by 2 bases, with 21 bases of the junction left unmatched. Germline lookup yields CDR1 SGHRS and CDR2 YFSETQ.

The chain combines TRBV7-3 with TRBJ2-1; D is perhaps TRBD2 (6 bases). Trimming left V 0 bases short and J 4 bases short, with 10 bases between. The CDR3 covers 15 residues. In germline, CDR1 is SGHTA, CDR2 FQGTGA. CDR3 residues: CASSLTGGIYNEQFF. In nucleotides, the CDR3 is TGTGCCAGCAGCTTAACGGGCGGGATTTACAATGAGCAGTTCTTC. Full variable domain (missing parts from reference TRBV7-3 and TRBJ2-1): GAGVSQTPSNKVTEKGKYVELRCDPISGHTALYWYRQSLGQGPEFLIYFQGTGAADDSGLPNDRFFAVRPEGSVSTLKIQRTERGDSAVYLCASSLTGGIYNEQFFGPGTRLTVL.

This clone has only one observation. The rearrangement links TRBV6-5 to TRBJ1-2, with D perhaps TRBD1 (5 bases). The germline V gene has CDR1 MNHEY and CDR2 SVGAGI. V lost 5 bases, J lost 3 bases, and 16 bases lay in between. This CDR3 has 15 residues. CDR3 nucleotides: TGTGCCAGCAGTGTCGGGACGGAAACGTACTATGGCTACACCTTC. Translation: CASSVGTETYYGYTF.

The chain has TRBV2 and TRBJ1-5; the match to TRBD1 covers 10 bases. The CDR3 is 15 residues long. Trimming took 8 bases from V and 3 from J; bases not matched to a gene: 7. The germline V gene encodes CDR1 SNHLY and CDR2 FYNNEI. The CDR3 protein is CASHRDRGINQPQHF. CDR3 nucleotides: TGTGCCAGCCATCGGGACAGGGGAATCAATCAGCCCCAGCATTTT.

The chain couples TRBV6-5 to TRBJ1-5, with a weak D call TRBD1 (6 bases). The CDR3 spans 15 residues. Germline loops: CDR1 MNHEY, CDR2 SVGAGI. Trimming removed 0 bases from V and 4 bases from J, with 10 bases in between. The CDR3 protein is CASSYSATGNQPQHF. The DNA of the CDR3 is TGTGCCAGCAGTTACTCGGCCACAGGGAATCAGCCCCAGCATTTT.

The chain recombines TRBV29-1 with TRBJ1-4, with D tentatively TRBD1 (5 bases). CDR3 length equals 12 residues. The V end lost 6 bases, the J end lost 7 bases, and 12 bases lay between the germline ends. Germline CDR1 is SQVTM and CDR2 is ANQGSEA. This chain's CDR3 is CSVQSGGEKLFF. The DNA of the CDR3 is TGCAGCGTCCAATCCGGGGGTGAAAAACTGTTTTTT.

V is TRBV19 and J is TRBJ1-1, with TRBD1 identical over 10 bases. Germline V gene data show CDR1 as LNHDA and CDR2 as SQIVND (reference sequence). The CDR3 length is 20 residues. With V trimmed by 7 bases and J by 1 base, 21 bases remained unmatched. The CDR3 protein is CASIPFSSRQGAISNTEAFF. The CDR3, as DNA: TGTGCCAGTATCCCATTCTCATCCAGACAGGGGGCAATATCGAACACTGAAGCTTTCTTT. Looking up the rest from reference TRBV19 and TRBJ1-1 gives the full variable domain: DGGITQSPKYLFRKEGQNVTLSCEQNLNHDAMYWYRQDPGQGLRLIYYSQIVNDFQKGDIAEGYSVSREKKESFPLTVTSAQKNPTAFYLCASIPFSSRQGAISNTEAFFGQGTRLTVV.

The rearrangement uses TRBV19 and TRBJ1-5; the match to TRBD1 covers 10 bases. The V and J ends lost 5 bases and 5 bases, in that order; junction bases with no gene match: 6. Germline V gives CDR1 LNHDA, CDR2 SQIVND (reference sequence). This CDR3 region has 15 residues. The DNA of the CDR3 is TGTGCCAGTAGTGAGTGGGACAGGGGCCATCAGCCCCAGCATTTT. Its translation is CASSEWDRGHQPQHF.

This chain's CDR3 is CASSLRLAGVEQYF. In DNA, the CDR3 is TGTGCCAGCAGTTTAAGACTAGCGGGAGTCGAGCAGTACTTC. The genes are TRBV28 and TRBJ2-7; the match to TRBD2 covers 12 bases. This CDR3 comprises 14 residues. Germline values: CDR1 MDHEN, CDR2 SYDVKM. The J segment lost 6 bases and the V segment lost 2 bases, leaving 2 bases of the junction unmatched. Complete variable domain (other parts from reference TRBV28 and TRBJ2-7): DVKVTQSSRYLVKRTGEKVFLECVQDMDHENMFWYRQDPGLGLRLIYFSYDVKMKEKGDIPEGYSVSREKKERFSLILESASTNQTSMYLCASSLRLAGVEQYFGPGTRLTVT.

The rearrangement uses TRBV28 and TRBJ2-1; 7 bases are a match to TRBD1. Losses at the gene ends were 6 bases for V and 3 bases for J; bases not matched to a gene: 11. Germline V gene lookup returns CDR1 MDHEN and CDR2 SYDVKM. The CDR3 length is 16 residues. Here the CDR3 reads CASRGTAGKYYNEQFF. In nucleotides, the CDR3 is TGTGCCAGCAGGGGGACAGCCGGAAAGTACTACAATGAGCAGTTCTTC. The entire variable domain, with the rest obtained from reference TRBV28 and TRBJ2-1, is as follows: DVKVTQSSRYLVKRTGEKVFLECVQDMDHENMFWYRQDPGLGLRLIYFSYDVKMKEKGDIPEGYSVSREKKERFSLILESASTNQTSMYLCASRGTAGKYYNEQFFGPGTRLTVL.

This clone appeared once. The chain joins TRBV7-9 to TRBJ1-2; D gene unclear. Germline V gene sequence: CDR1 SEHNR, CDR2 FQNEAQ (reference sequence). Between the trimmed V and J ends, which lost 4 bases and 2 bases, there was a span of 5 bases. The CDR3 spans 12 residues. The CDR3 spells CASSSRNYGYTF. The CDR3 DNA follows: TGTGCCAGCAGCTCCAGAAACTATGGCTACACCTTC.

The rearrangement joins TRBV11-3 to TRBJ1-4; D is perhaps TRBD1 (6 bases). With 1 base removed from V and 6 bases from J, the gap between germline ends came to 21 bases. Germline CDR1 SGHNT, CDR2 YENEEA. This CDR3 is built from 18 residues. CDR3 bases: TGTGCCAGCAGCTTAGCCGTCCCGGGAGAAAAGGGGGATGAAAAACTGTTTTTT. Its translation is CASSLAVPGEKGDEKLFF. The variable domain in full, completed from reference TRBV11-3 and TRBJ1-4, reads EAGVVQSPRYKIIEKKQPVAFWCNPISGHNTLYWYLQNLGQGPELLIRYENEEAVDDSQLPKDRFSAERLKGVDSTLKIQPAELGDSAVYLCASSLAVPGEKGDEKLFFGSGTQLSVL.

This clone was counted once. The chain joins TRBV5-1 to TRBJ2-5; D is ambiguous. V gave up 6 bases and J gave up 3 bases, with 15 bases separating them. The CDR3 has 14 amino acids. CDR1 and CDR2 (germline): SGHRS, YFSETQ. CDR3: CASNWVGMEETQYF. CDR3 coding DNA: TGCGCCAGCAACTGGGTTGGCATGGAAGAGACCCAGTACTTC.

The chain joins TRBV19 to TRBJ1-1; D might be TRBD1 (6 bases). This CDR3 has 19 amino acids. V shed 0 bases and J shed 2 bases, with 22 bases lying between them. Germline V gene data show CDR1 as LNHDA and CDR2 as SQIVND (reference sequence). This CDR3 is CASSIDSGQRRGGNTEAFF. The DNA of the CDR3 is TGTGCCAGTAGTATAGATTCTGGACAGAGAAGGGGAGGCAACACTGAAGCTTTCTTT.

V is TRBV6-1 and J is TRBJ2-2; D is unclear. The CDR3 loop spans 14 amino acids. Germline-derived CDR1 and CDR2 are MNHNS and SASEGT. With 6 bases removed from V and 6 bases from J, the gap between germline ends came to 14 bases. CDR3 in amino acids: CASSPRPTAGELFF. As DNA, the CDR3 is TGTGCCAGCAGCCCACGCCCAACCGCCGGGGAGCTGTTTTTT.

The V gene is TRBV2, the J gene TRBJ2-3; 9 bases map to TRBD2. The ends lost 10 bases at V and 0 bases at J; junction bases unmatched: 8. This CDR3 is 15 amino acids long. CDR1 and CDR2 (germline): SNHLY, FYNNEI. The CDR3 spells CATAMGLASTDTQYF. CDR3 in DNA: TGTGCCACAGCAATGGGACTAGCAAGCACAGATACGCAGTATTTT.

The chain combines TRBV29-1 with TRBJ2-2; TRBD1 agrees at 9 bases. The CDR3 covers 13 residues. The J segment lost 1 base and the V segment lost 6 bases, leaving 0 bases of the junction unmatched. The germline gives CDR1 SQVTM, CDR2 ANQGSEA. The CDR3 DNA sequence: TGCAGCGTGGGACAGGGGAACACCGGGGAGCTGTTTTTT. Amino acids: CSVGQGNTGELFF.

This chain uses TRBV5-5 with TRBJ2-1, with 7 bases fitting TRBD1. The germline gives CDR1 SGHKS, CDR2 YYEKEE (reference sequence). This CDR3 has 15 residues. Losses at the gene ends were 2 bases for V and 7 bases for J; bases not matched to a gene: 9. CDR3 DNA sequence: TGTGCCAGCAGCTTACAGGGGACAGAGGGTAATGAGCAGTTCTTC. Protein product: CASSLQGTEGNEQFF.